The 10 T cell receptor beta chains listed next were all sequenced from one sample in a study of blood T cell repertoires in COVID-19. Sequencing used immunoSEQ multiplex PCR; TCRdb keeps in-frame clones, though not all of them. The sample lists 95,000 to 150,000 clones; roughly 84% were seen once. Sample: PBMCs or T cells enriched from blood (not recorded which). The receptors derive from a woman in her 30s who had recovered from COVID-19.

This clone was found a few times. J is TRBJ1-5 and V is TRBV7-2; D is unresolved. The CDR3 is 18 amino acids. V lost 3 bases and J lost 8, with 26 bases in between. Germline V CDR1 and CDR2: SGHTA, FQGNSA. The CDR3 reads CASSLSPFRGREIKPQHF. The CDR3 bases are TGTGCCAGCAGCTTGAGTCCCTTTCGAGGCCGTGAAATTAAGCCCCAGCATTTT.

DNA of the CDR3: TGTGCCAGCAGTCAAAGCGGGGCCAACGGGAATGAGCAGTTCTTC. Translation gives CASSQSGANGNEQFF. The rearrangement links TRBV28 to TRBJ2-1; 7 nucleotides line up with TRBD2. The germline V gene has CDR1 MDHEN and CDR2 SYDVKM. The CDR3 runs 15 residues. V was clipped by 5 bases and J by 7 bases; unmatched bases: 11.

CDR3 bases: TGTGCCAGCAGTTACTCGACATTGGTGAATTCACCCCTCCACTTT. Translated: CASSYSTLVNSPLHF. The chain couples TRBV6-5 to TRBJ1-6; no reliable D call. The CDR3 is made up of 15 amino acids. Germline assignment: CDR1 MNHEY and CDR2 SVGAGI. V lost 0 bases, J lost 7 bases, and 10 bases lay in between.

The CDR3: CASSGRVDSPLHF. Written as DNA, the CDR3 is TGCGCCAGCAGCGGGAGGGTGGATTCACCCCTCCACTTT. V is TRBV5-1 and J is TRBJ1-6; D unresolved. CDR1 is SGHRS, CDR2 YFSETQ, per germline. The CDR3 has 13 residues. V was pared by 4 bases and J by 8 bases, with 10 bases between.

The rearrangement links TRBV6-5 to TRBJ2-7, with D maybe TRBD1 (5 bases). This CDR3 region has 16 residues. V was cut by 2 bases and J by 6 bases, with 20 bases left in between. Germline CDR1 reads MNHEY; CDR2 reads SVGAGI. The CDR3 nucleotides read TGTGCCAGCAGTTACCTTGCCCCCAGGGTGGGTCTCGAGCAGTACTTC. This encodes CASSYLAPRVGLEQYF.

The J gene is TRBJ1-3, the V gene TRBV6-5; D remains ambiguous. The CDR3 has 15 residues. Germline V gene lookup returns CDR1 MNHEY and CDR2 SVGAGI. Between the trimmed V and J ends, which lost 2 bases and 0 bases, there was a span of 8 bases. CDR3 coding DNA: TGTGCCAGCAGTTACCGGGGAGACTCTGGAAACACCATATATTTT. Its translation: CASSYRGDSGNTIYF.

The V gene is TRBV7-9, the J gene TRBJ2-3, with a weak D call TRBD2 (6 bases). The CDR3 is 15 residues long. Trimming shortened V by 5 bases and J by 3 bases, and 15 bases separated the two germline ends. Germline V gene sequence: CDR1 SEHNR, CDR2 FQNEAQ (reference sequence). The CDR3 is CASSPRLGSTDTQYF. In nucleotides, the CDR3 is TGTGCCAGCAGCCCCCGACTAGGATCTACAGATACGCAGTATTTT.

The chain employs TRBV7-2 and TRBJ1-4; D not certain. Germline CDR1 is SGHTA and CDR2 is FQGNSA. V dropped 1 base and J dropped 4 bases, with 4 bases sitting between them. The CDR3 length is 13 residues. CDR3 region: CASSLGSNEKLFF. CDR3 nucleotide sequence: TGTGCCAGCAGCTTAGGCAGTAATGAAAAACTGTTTTTT.

This clone appeared a single time. The J gene is TRBJ2-7, the V gene TRBV23-1; the D is unclear. TRBV23-1 is sorted into the ORF group, with uncertain function. The V gene lost 0 bases and the J gene lost 0 bases, with 12 bases spanning the gap. The CDR3 consists of 16 residues. In DNA, the CDR3 is TGCGCCAGCAGTCAATCCTTCGTAGATCTCTCCTACGAGCAGTACTTC. It is translated as CASSQSFVDLSYEQYF.

The chain uses TRBV7-9 and TRBJ2-7, with 7 bases aligning to TRBD2. Germline CDR1 reads SEHNR; CDR2 reads FQNEAQ (reference sequence). There are 14 residues in the CDR3. Unmatched junction bases numbered 5, after V lost 3 bases and J lost 3 bases. The CDR3 region has the DNA TGTGCCAGCAGCTTTGAGGGAGGGGTCTACGAGCAGTACTTC. Amino acid sequence: CASSFEGGVYEQYF.